This T cell receptor (beta chain) was recorded in a study of blood T cells in healthy people across ages. Alongside a J-beta primer mix, a sample-barcoded 5' primer served in a second PCR lasting 7 to 11 cycles. A single record per CDR3 protein comes from TCRdb applying MiXCR to the 5' RACE reads. The sample contains about 780,000 distinct CDR3 sequences, around 68% of which appear only once. CDR1 and CDR2 (germline): MNHEY, SVGEGT. Deletions cut 9 bases from V and 0 bases from J, with 12 bases between. The CDR3 has 14 residues. This clonotype showed up just a few times. The gene calls are TRBV6-2 or TRBV6-3 and TRBJ2-1; D is perhaps TRBD1 (6 bases). Source material: blood. The source of this sequence is a man between 25 and 39 years old in good health. The CDR3 spells CASMRDNSYNEQFF. CDR3 nucleotides: TGTGCCAGTATGAGGGACAACTCCTACAATGAGCAGTTCTTC.